Given below is one TCR beta chain in context. The source of the sample is a study of blood T cell repertoires in COVID-19. In the study overall: Acute and convalescent COVID-19 samples came from the United States, Italy and Spain. PBMCs, B-cell-depleted T cells, or T cells provided the cDNA or gDNA that made up the material.

Authors' analysis steps: Reference gene primers were amplified, and this amplification served to estimate nucleated cell counts. Sequenced by immunoSEQ multiplex PCR; TCRdb stores in-frame clones only, minus some. From that table come the V and J calls and clone size; the DNA was used to work out D and trimming. The sample records 240,000 or so clones, around 84% being singletons. The CDR3 loop spans 15 amino acids. The V gene lost 3 bases and the J gene lost 0 bases, with 8 bases spanning the gap. The germline gives CDR1 SGHVS, CDR2 FNYEAQ. The chain recombines TRBV7-6 with TRBJ1-4; D is uncertain. Sequencing was performed on peripheral blood. The TCR was taken from a woman aged 65 to 85 with active or convalescent COVID-19. The CDR3 spells CASSLFTSTNEKLFF. CDR3 nucleotide sequence: TGTGCCAGCAGCTTGTTTACTTCAACTAATGAAAAACTGTTTTTT.